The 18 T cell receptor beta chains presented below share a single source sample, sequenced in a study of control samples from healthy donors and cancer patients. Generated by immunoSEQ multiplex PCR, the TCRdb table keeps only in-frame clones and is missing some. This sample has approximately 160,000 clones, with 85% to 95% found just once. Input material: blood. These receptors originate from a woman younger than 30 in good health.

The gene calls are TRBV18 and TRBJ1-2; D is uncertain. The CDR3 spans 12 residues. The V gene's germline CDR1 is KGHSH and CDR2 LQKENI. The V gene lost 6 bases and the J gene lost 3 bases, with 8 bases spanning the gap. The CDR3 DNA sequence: TGTGCCAGCTCCAGGCCCGACTATGGCTACACCTTC. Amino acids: CASSRPDYGYTF.

The CDR3 DNA sequence: TGTGCCAGCAGCTTAGTGGCGGGGAGGGGACCCATGAACACTGAAGCTTTCTTT. Its translation is CASSLVAGRGPMNTEAFF. This chain connects TRBV7-6 to TRBJ1-1; a weak D match, TRBD1 (5 bases). This CDR3 is 18 amino acids long. Germline CDR1 and CDR2: SGHVS and FNYEAQ. V shed 1 base and J shed 0 bases, with 18 bases lying between them.

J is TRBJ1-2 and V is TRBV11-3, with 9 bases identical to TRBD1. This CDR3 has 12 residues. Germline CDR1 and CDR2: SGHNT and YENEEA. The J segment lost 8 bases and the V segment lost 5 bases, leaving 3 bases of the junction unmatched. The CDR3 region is CASSVDRGGYTF. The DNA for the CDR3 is TGTGCCAGCAGCGTGGACAGGGGAGGCTACACCTTC. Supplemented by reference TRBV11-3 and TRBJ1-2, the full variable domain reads EAGVVQSPRYKIIEKKQPVAFWCNPISGHNTLYWYLQNLGQGPELLIRYENEEAVDDSQLPKDRFSAERLKGVDSTLKIQPAELGDSAVYLCASSVDRGGYTFGSGTRLTVV.

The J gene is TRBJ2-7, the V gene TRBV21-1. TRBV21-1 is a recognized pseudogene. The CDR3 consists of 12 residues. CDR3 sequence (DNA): TGTGCCAGCAGCAAAGAAGATTACGAGCAGTACTTC. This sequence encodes CASSKEDYEQYF.

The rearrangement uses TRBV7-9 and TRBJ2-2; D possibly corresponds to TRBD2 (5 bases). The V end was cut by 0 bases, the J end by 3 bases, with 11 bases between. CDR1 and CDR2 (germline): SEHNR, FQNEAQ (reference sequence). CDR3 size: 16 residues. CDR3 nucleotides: TGTGCCAGCAGCTTAGCGGGAGTTAGGGACACCGGGGAGCTGTTTTTT. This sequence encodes CASSLAGVRDTGELFF.

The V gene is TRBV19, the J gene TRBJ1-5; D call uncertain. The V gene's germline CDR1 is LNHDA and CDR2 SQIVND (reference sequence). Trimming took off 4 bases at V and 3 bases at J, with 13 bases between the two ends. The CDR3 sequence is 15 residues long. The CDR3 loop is CASSSRLSVNQPQHF. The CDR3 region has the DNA TGTGCCAGTAGTAGCCGACTTTCCGTCAATCAGCCCCAGCATTTT.

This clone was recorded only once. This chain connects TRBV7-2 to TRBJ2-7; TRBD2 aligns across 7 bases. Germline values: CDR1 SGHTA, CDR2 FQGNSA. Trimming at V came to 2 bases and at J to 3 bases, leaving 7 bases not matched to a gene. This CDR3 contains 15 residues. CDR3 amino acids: CASSLRGGSIYEQYF. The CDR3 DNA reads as TGTGCCAGCAGCTTAAGGGGCGGGAGTATCTACGAGCAGTACTTC.

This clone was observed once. The CDR3, as DNA: TGTGCCAGCAGCGGGCAGGGAGGGATGACTGAAGCTTTCTTT. Translation gives CASSGQGGMTEAFF. V usage is TRBV9 and J usage is TRBJ1-1, with D possibly matching TRBD1 (5 bases). CDR1 is SGDLS, CDR2 YYNGEE, per germline. This CDR3 is 14 amino acids long. V lost 3 bases to trimming and J lost 5 bases, with 14 bases between them.

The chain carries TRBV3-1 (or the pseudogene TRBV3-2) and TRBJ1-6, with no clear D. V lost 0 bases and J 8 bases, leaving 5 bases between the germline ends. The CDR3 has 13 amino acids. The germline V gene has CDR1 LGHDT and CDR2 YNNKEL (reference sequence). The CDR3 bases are TGTGCCAGCAGCCAAGATCTGTATTCACCCCTCCACTTT. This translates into CASSQDLYSPLHF.

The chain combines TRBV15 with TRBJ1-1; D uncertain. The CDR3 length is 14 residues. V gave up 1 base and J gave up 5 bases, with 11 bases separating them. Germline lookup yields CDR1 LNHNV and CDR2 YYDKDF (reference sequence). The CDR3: CATSRVRGNTEAFF. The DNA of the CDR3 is TGTGCCACCAGCAGAGTCCGGGGAAATACTGAAGCTTTCTTT.

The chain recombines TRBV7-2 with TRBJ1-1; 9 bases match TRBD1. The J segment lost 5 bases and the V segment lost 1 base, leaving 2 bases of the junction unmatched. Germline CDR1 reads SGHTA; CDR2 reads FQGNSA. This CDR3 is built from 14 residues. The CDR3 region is CASSLVGTGTEAFF. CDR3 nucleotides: TGTGCCAGCAGCTTAGTTGGGACAGGGACTGAAGCTTTCTTT.

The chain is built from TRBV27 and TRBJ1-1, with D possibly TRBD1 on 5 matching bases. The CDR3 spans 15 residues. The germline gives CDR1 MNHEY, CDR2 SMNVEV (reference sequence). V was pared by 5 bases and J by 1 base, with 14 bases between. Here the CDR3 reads CASSPSGRGNTEAFF. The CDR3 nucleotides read TGTGCCAGCAGTCCTTCAGGGAGGGGGAACACTGAAGCTTTCTTT.

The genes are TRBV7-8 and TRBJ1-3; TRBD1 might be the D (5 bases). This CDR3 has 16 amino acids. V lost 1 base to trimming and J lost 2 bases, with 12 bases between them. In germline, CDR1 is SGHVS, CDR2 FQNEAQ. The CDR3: CASSLEDRPPGNTIYF. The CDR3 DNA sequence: TGTGCCAGCAGCTTAGAAGACAGACCCCCTGGAAACACCATATATTTT.

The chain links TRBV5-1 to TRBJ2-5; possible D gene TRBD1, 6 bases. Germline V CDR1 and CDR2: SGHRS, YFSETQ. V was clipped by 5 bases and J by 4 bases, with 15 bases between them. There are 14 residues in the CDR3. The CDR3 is CASRSNRAGETQYF. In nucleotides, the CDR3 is TGCGCCAGCAGGTCCAACAGGGCGGGAGAGACCCAGTACTTC.

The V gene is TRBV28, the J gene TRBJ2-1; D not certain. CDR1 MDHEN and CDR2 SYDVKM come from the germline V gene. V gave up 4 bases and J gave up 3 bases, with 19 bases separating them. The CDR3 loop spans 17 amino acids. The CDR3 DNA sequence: TGTGCCAGCAGTTCCTACTATACCCCGGGCCTCTACAATGAGCAGTTCTTC. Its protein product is CASSSYYTPGLYNEQFF.

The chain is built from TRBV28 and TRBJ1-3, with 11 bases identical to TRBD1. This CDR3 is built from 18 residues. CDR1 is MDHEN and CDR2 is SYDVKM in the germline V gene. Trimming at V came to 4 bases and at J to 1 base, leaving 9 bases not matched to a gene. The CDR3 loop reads CASSSPPGQGASGNTIYF. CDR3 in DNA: TGTGCCAGCAGTTCCCCCCCCGGACAGGGGGCATCTGGAAACACCATATATTTT.

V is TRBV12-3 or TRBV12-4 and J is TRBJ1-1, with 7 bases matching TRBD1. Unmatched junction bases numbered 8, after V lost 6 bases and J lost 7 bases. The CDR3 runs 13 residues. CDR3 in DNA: TGTGCCAGCAGCGGACAGGACGAGGGTGAAGCTTTCTTT. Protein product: CASSGQDEGEAFF.

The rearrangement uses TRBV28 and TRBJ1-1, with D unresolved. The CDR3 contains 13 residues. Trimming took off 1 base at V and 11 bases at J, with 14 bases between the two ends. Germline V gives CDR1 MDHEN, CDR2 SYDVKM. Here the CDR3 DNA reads TGTGCCAGCAGTTTATCCTTAGGGAAGGAGGCTTTCTTT. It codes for CASSLSLGKEAFF.